This TCR beta chain was retrieved from a study of blood T cell repertoires in COVID-19. Some clones are missing from TCRdb's copy, which holds only in-frame ones; the method was immunoSEQ multiplex PCR. The sample shows around 280,000 clones, roughly 90% of them seen only once. V dropped 2 bases and J dropped 6 bases, with 11 bases sitting between them. Germline assignment: CDR1 SGHAT and CDR2 FQNNGV. This CDR3 region has 13 residues. This sequence joins TRBV11-2 and TRBJ2-7, with D possibly matching TRBD1 (6 bases). The source material was peripheral blood. The sequence derives from a woman in her twenties or thirties with COVID-19, enrolled during active disease. CDR3 coding DNA: TGTGCCAGCAGCTTATCTGAGGGGGTCGAGCAGTACTTC. The encoded protein is CASSLSEGVEQYF.